A selection of T cell receptor beta chains follows, all from one sample in a study of OX40 agonist ivuxolimab in advanced cancers. Sequenced by immunoSEQ multiplex PCR; TCRdb stores in-frame clones only, minus some. The sample yields under 85,000 clones, roughly three quarters seen once. The material was CD4+ or CD8+ T cells sorted from blood, obtained in a trial of the OX40 agonist ivuxolimab. Source of these receptors: an adult with an advanced solid tumor such as melanoma, head and neck, liver or kidney cancer. Each CDR3 is given with its conserved first and last residue. D genes are given only for firm matches. Some rows mark clone size as missing; the rest say once, few, many or name a class of expanded clone.

abundance: few
d_gene: .
v_gene: TRBV7-8
j_gene: TRBJ1-2
CDR3nt: TGTGCCAGCAGCTTAGCGGGTGACTATGGCTACACCTTC
CDR3aa: CASSLAGDYGYTF

abundance: once
d_gene: .
v_gene: TRBV5-4
j_gene: TRBJ2-5
CDR3nt: TGTGCCAGCAGCGGGGGGGGCGGCCAAGAGACCCAGTACTTC
CDR3aa: CASSGGGGQETQYF

abundance: .
d_gene: .
v_gene: TRBV2
j_gene: TRBJ1-2
CDR3nt: TGTGCCAGCAGTGGGTGGTCAGGCTATGGCTACACCTTC
CDR3aa: CASSGWSGYGYTF

abundance: .
d_gene: TRBD1
v_gene: TRBV14
j_gene: TRBJ2-7
CDR3nt: TGTGCCAGCAGCCAAGGTGCAGGGGGTGGTTTCGAGCAGTACTTC
CDR3aa: CASSQGAGGGFEQYF

abundance: .
d_gene: TRBD2
v_gene: TRBV7-9
j_gene: TRBJ2-1
CDR3nt: TGTGCCAGCAGCTTTACCGGACTAGCGGGAGCAGGGCAGTTCTTC
CDR3aa: CASSFTGLAGAGQFF

abundance: .
d_gene: .
v_gene: TRBV2
j_gene: TRBJ2-1
CDR3nt: TGTGCCAGCAGTACTGGTGGGGGCTACAATGAGCAGTTCTTC
CDR3aa: CASSTGGGYNEQFF

abundance: few
d_gene: .
v_gene: TRBV6-1
j_gene: TRBJ2-3
CDR3nt: TGTGCCAGCCGAGTAGGGGCCCCAGATACGCAGTATTTT
CDR3aa: CASRVGAPDTQYF

abundance: .
d_gene: .
v_gene: TRBV5-1
j_gene: TRBJ2-5
CDR3nt: TGCGCCAGCAGCTCGGGGGACAAGACAGGGGAGACCCAGTACTTC
CDR3aa: CASSSGDKTGETQYF

abundance: .
d_gene: .
v_gene: TRBV4-2
j_gene: TRBJ2-3
CDR3nt: TGTGCCAGCAGCCGAGTATCAAGTGGCCAGCACACAGATACGCAGTATTTT
CDR3aa: CASSRVSSGQHTDTQYF

abundance: .
d_gene: .
v_gene: TRBV7-2
j_gene: TRBJ2-7
CDR3nt: TGTGCCAGCAGTACGAGGGTCAGCTCCTACGAGCAGTACTTC
CDR3aa: CASSTRVSSYEQYF

abundance: .
d_gene: .
v_gene: TRBV5-5
j_gene: TRBJ2-7
CDR3nt: TGTGCCAGCAGCTTCGGAGGGGATACGGGCGAGCAGTACTTC
CDR3aa: CASSFGGDTGEQYF

abundance: .
d_gene: .
v_gene: TRBV4-1
j_gene: TRBJ1-5
CDR3nt: TGCGCCAGCAGCCTTCTTCATGGATCTAATCAGCCCCAGCATTTT
CDR3aa: CASSLLHGSNQPQHF

abundance: .
d_gene: .
v_gene: TRBV27
j_gene: TRBJ1-4
CDR3nt: TGTGCCAGCAGACTGCGGGGGGCCTATGAAAAACTGTTTTTT
CDR3aa: CASRLRGAYEKLFF

abundance: .
d_gene: TRBD2
v_gene: TRBV14
j_gene: TRBJ2-1
CDR3nt: TGTGCCAGCAGCCCAGCGGGGGGCAATGAGCAGTTCTTC
CDR3aa: CASSPAGGNEQFF

abundance: .
d_gene: .
v_gene: TRBV9
j_gene: TRBJ1-3
CDR3nt: TGTGCCAGCTCGGGGACTTCTGGAAACACCATATATTTT
CDR3aa: CASSGTSGNTIYF

abundance: .
d_gene: TRBD1
v_gene: TRBV6-6
j_gene: TRBJ2-7
CDR3nt: TGTGCCAGCAGTGGGGACAGGAGGTACGAGCAGTACTTC
CDR3aa: CASSGDRRYEQYF

abundance: once
d_gene: TRBD1
v_gene: TRBV10-3
j_gene: TRBJ2-2
CDR3nt: TGTGCCATCAACCCCGGACAGGGGCGGACCGGGGAGCTGTTTTTT
CDR3aa: CAINPGQGRTGELFF

abundance: .
d_gene: .
v_gene: TRBV6-4
j_gene: TRBJ2-2
CDR3nt: TGTGCCAGCGCTAGGACGGCCAGCACCGGGGAGCTGTTTTTT
CDR3aa: CASARTASTGELFF

abundance: once
d_gene: TRBD2
v_gene: TRBV5-4
j_gene: TRBJ2-4
CDR3nt: TGTGCCAGCAGCTTGGGACTAGCGGGAGCCGGGAACATTCAGTACTTC
CDR3aa: CASSLGLAGAGNIQYF

abundance: .
d_gene: .
v_gene: TRBV7-2
j_gene: TRBJ2-7
CDR3nt: TGTGCCAGCAGCCCAGGGGTAGGCTACGAGCAGTACTTC
CDR3aa: CASSPGVGYEQYF

abundance: .
d_gene: .
v_gene: TRBV19
j_gene: TRBJ2-3
CDR3nt: TGTGCCAGTAGTCCCCGGGCAGGGGGAGGAAAAGATACGCAGTATTTT
CDR3aa: CASSPRAGGGKDTQYF

abundance: .
d_gene: TRBD1
v_gene: TRBV5-1
j_gene: TRBJ2-7
CDR3nt: TGCGCCAGCAGCATGATGGGACAGTACTACGAGCAGTACTTC
CDR3aa: CASSMMGQYYEQYF

abundance: .
d_gene: .
v_gene: TRBV15
j_gene: TRBJ1-4
CDR3nt: TGTGCCACCAGCAGGGAGGGGTCTTCAACTAATGAAAAACTGTTTTTT
CDR3aa: CATSREGSSTNEKLFF

abundance: .
d_gene: .
v_gene: TRBV5-8
j_gene: TRBJ2-7
CDR3nt: TGTGCCAGCAGCTTGGGAGTGATTAGCGGGACAGGGGAGCAGTACTTC
CDR3aa: CASSLGVISGTGEQYF